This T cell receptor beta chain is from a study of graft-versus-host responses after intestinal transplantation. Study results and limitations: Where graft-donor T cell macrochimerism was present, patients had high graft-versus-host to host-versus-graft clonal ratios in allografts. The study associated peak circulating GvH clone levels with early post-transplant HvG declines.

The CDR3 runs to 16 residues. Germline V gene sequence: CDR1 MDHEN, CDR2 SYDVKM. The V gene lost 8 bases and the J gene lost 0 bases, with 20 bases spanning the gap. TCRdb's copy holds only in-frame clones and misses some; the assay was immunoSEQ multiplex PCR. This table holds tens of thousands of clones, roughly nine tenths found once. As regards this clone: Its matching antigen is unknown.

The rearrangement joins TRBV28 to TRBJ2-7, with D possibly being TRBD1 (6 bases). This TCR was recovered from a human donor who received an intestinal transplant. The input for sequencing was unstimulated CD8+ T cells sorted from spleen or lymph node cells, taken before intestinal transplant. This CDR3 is CASSLDSIKYSYEQYF. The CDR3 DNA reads TGTGCCAGCTCCCTGGACAGCATAAAATACTCCTACGAGCAGTACTTC.